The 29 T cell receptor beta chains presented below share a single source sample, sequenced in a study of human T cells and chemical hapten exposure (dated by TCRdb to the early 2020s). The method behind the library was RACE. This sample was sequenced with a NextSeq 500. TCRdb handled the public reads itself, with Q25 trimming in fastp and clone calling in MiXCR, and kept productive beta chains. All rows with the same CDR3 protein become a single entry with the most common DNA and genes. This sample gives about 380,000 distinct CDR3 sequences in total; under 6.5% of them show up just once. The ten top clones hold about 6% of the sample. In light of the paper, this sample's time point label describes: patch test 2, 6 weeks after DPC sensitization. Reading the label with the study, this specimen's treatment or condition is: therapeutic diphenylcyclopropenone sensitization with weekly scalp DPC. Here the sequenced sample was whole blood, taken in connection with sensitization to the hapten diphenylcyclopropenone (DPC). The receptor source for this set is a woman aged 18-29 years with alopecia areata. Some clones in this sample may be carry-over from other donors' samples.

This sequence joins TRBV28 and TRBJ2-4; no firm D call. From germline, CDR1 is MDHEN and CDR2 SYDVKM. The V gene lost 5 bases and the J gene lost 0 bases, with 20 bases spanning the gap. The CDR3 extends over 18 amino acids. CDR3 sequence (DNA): TGTGCCAGCAGTATATCCCCCTACAAACGGAGAGCCAAAAACATTCAGTACTTC. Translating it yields CASSISPYKRRAKNIQYF.

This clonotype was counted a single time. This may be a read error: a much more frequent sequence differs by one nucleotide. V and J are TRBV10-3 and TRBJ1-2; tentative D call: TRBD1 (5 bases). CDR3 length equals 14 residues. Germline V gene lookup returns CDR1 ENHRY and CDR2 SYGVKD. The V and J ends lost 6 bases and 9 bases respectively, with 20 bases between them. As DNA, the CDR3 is TGTGCCATCAGAGAGATAGGGGCCTTCGGCCGCTACACCTTC. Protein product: CAIREIGAFGRYTF.

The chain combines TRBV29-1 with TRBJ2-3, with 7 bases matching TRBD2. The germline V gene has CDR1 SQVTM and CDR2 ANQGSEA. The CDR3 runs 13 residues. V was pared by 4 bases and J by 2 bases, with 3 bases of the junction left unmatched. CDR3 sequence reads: CSVAGLITDTQYF. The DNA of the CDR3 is TGCAGCGTTGCGGGACTAATCACAGATACGCAGTATTTT.

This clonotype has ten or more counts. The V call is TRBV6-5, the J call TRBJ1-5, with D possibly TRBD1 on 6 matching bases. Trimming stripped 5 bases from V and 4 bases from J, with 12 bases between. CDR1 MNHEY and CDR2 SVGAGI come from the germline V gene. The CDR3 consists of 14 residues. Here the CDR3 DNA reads TGTGCCAGCAGTCCCGGGACACAGAATCAGCCCCAGCATTTT. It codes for CASSPGTQNQPQHF.

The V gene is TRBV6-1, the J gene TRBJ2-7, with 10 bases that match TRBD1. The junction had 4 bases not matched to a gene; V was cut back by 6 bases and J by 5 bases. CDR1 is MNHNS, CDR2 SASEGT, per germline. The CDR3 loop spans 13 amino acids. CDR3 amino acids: CASRGTGENEQYF. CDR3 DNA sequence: TGTGCCAGCAGAGGGACAGGGGAGAACGAGCAGTACTTC.

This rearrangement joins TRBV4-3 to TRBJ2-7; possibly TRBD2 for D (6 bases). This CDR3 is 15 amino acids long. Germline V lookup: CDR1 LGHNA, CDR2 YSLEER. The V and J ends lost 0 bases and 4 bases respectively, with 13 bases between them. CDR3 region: CASSQDAGNRYEQYF. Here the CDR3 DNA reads TGCGCCAGCAGCCAAGATGCGGGGAATAGGTACGAGCAGTACTTC.

CDR3 protein: CASSLHRTYEQYF. CDR3 sequence (DNA): TGTGCCAGCAGTTTACACCGAACCTACGAGCAGTACTTC. The V call is TRBV12-3 or TRBV12-4, the J call TRBJ2-7; no definite D call. Trimming removed 2 bases at V and 2 bases at J, with 7 bases between. This CDR3 has 13 amino acids.

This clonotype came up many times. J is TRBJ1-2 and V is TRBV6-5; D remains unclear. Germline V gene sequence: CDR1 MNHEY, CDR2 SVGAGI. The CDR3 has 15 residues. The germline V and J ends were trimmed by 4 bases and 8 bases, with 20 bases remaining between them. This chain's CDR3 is CASSFGWQDTLGYTF. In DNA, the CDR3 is TGTGCCAGCAGTTTCGGATGGCAGGATACCCTCGGCTACACCTTC.

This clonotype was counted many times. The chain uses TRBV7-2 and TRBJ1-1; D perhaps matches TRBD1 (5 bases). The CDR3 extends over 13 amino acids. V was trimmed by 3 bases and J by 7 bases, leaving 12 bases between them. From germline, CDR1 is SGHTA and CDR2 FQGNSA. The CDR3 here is CASSFGGVGEAFF. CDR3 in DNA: TGTGCCAGCAGCTTTGGAGGGGTTGGTGAAGCTTTCTTT.

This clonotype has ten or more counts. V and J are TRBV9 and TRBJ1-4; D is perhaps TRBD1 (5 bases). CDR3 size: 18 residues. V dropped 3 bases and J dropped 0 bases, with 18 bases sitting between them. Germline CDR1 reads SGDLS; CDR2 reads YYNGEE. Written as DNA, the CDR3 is TGTGCCAGCAGCGCAAAGCCGGGACCTTTCGCAACTAATGAAAAACTGTTTTTT. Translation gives CASSAKPGPFATNEKLFF.

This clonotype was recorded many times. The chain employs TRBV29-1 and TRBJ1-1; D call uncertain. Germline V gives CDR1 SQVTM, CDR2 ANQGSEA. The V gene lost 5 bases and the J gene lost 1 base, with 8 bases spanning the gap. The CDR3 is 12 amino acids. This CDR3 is CSVLSENTEAFF. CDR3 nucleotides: TGCAGCGTTCTTTCCGAGAACACTGAAGCTTTCTTT.

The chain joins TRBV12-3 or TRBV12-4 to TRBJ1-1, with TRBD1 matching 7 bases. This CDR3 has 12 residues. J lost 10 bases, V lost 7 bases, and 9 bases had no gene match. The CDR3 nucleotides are TGTGCCAGCACCATACCAGGGGGAACAGCTTTCTTT. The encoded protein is CASTIPGGTAFF.

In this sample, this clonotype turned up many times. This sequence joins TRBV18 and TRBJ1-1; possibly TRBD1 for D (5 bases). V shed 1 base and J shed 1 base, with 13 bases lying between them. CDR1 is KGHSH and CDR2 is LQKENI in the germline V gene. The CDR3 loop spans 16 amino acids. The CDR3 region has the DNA TGTGCCAGCTCACCACGTGACCCAACAGGGAACACTGAAGCTTTCTTT. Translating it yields CASSPRDPTGNTEAFF.

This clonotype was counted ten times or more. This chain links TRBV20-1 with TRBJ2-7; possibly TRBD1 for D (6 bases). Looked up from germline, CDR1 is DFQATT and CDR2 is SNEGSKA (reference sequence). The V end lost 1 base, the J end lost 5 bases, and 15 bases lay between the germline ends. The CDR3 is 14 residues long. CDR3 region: CSARVGQNINEQYF. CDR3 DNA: TGCAGTGCTAGAGTCGGACAGAACATTAACGAGCAGTACTTC.

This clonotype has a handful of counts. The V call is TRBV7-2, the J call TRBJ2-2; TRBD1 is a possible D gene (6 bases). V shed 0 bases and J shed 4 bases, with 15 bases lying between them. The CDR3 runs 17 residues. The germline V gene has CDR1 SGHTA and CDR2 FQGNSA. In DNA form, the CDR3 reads TGTGCCAGCAGCTTAGCGCCTCTGGGGGCGTCCACCGGGGAGCTGTTTTTT. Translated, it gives CASSLAPLGASTGELFF.

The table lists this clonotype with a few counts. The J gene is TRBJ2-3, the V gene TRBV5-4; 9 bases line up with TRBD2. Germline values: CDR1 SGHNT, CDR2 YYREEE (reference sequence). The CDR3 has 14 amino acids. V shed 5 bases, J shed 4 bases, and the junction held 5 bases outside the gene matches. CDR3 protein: CASRIAGGPDTQYF. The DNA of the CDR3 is TGTGCCAGCAGAATCGCGGGGGGGCCAGATACGCAGTATTTT.

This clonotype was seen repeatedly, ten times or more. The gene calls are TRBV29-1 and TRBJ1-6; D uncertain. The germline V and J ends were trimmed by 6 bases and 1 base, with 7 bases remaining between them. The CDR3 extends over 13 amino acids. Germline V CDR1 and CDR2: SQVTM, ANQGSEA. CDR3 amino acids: CSVRQSYNSPLHF. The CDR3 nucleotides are TGCAGCGTCCGTCAGTCCTATAATTCACCCCTCCACTTT.

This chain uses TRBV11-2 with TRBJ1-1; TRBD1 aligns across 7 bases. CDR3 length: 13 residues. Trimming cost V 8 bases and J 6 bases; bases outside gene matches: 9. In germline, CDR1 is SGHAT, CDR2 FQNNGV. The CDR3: CASGGQAGSEAFF. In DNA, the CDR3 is TGTGCCAGCGGAGGACAGGCGGGCTCTGAAGCTTTCTTT. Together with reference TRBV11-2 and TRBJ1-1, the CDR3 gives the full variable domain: EAGVAQSPRYKIIEKRQSVAFWCNPISGHATLYWYQQILGQGPKLLIQFQNNGVVDDSQLPKDRFSAERLKGVDSTLKIQPAKLEDSAVYLCASGGQAGSEAFFGQGTRLTVV.

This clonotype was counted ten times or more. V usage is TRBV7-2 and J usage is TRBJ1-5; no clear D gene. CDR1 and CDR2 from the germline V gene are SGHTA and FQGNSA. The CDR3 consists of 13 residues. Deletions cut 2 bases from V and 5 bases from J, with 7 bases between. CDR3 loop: CASSLRVDQPQHF. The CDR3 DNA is TGTGCCAGCAGCTTAAGGGTGGATCAGCCCCAGCATTTT. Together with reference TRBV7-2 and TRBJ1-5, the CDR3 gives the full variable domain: GAGVSQSPSNKVTEKGKDVELRCDPISGHTALYWYRQSLGQGLEFLIYFQGNSAPDKSGLPSDRFSAERTGGSVSTLTIQRTQQEDSAVYLCASSLRVDQPQHFGDGTRLSIL.

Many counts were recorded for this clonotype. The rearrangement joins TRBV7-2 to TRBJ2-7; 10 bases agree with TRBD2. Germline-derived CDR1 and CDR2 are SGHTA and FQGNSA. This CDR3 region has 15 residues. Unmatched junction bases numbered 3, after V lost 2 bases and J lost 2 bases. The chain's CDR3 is CASSLTSGGAYEQYF. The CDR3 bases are TGTGCCAGCAGCTTAACGAGCGGGGGGGCCTACGAGCAGTACTTC.

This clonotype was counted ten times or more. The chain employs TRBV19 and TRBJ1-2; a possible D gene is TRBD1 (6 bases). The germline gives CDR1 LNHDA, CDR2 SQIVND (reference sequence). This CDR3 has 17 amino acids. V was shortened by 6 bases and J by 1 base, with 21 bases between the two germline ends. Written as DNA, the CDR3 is TGTGCCAGTAGAAACGCGGGACACCGGATTATTAACTATGGCTACACCTTC. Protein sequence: CASRNAGHRIINYGYTF.

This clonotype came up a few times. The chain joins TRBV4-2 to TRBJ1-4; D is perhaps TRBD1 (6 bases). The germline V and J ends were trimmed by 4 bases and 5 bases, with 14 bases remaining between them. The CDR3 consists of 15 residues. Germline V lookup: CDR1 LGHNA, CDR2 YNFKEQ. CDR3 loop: CASSPGQTKNEKLFF. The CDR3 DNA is TGTGCCAGCAGCCCTGGACAGACAAAGAATGAAAAACTGTTTTTT.

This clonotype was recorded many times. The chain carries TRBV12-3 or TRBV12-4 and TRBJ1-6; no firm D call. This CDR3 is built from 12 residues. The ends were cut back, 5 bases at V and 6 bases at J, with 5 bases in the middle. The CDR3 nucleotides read TGTGCCAGCAGTCGTAGTAATTCACCCCTCCACTTT. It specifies CASSRSNSPLHF.

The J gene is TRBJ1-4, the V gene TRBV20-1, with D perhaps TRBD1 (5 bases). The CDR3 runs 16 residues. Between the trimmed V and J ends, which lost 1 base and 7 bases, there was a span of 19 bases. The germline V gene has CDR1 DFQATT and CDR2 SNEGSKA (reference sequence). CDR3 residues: CSARVGAALNSEKLFF. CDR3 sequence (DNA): TGCAGTGCTAGAGTAGGGGCCGCCCTGAATAGTGAAAAACTGTTTTTT.

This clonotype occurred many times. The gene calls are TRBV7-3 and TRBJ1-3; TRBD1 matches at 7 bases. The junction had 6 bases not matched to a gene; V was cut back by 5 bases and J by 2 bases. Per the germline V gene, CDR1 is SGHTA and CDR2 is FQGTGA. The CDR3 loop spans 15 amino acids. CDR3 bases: TGTGCCAGCAGCCTAGGGACAGTCGCTGGAAACACCATATATTTT. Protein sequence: CASSLGTVAGNTIYF.

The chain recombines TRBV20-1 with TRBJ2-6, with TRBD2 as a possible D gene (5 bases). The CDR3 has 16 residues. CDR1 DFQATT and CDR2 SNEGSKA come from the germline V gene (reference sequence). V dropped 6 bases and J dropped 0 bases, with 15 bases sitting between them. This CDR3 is CSATTNTFSGANVLTF. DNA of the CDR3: TGCAGTGCGACGACTAATACCTTCTCTGGGGCCAACGTCCTGACTTTC.

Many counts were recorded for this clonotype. The DNA for the CDR3 is TGTGCCAGCAGGCAGCCCGGGCAAAATCAGCCCCAGCATTTT. Encoded protein: CASRQPGQNQPQHF. The chain links TRBV14 to TRBJ1-5; D is ambiguous. Per the germline V gene, CDR1 is SGHDN and CDR2 is FVKESK. This CDR3 has 14 amino acids. Trimming cost V 6 bases and J 4 bases, with 13 bases left between them.

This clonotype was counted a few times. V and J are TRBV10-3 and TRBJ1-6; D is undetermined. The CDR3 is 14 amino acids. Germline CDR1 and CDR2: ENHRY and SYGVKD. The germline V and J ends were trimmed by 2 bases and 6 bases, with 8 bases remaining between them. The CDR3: CAISEPRGNSPLHF. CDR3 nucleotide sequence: TGTGCCATCAGTGAGCCCCGTGGTAATTCACCCCTCCACTTT.

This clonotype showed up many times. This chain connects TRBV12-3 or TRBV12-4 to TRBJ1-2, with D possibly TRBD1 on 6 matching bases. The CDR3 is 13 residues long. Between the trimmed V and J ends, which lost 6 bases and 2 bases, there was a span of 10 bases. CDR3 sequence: CASRATGNYGYTF. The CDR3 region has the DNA TGTGCCAGCAGGGCTACAGGGAACTATGGCTACACCTTC.